What follows are 13 T cell receptor beta chains derived from one specimen sequenced in a study of glioma-infiltrating T cells. TCR alpha and beta CDR3 regions were amplified from RNA using iRepertoire nested multiplex PCR. From the multiplex PCR reads, TCRdb called clonotypes with MiXCR, one entry per CDR3 protein. The sample lists about 89,000 distinct CDR3 sequences; about 25% were seen once. Sequenced: glioma tissue, nonneoplastic brain tissue, or PBMCs (not recorded which). These receptors all come from a human donor with low-grade glioma or glioblastoma, undergoing nonglioma brain surgery, or in good health (not recorded which).

In its sample, this clonotype is medium-sized. V gene TRBV20-1 combines with J gene TRBJ2-7; 7 bases align to TRBD2. Germline CDR1 is DFQATT and CDR2 is SNEGSKA (reference sequence). This CDR3 comprises 14 residues. V lost 3 bases, J lost 3 bases, and 8 bases stayed unmatched. For the CDR3, the DNA is TGCAGTGCTAGTGCTAGCGGCGGGAACTACGAGCAGTACTTC. Translating it yields CSASASGGNYEQYF.

This clonotype occurred many times. The gene calls are TRBV19 and TRBJ2-3; maybe TRBD2 (6 bases). The CDR3 contains 15 residues. Deletions cut 4 bases from V and 0 bases from J, with 11 bases between. CDR1 is LNHDA and CDR2 is SQIVND in the germline V gene (reference sequence). CDR3: CASSTYRESTDTQYF. In DNA form, the CDR3 reads TGTGCCAGTAGTACGTACCGGGAGAGCACAGATACGCAGTATTTT.

The chain couples TRBV6-5 to TRBJ2-5; 7 bases fit TRBD1. The CDR3 is 14 amino acids. Germline V gives CDR1 MNHEY, CDR2 SVGAGI. Trimming at V came to 7 bases and at J to 1 base, leaving 6 bases not matched to a gene. CDR3 region: CASTMTGRQETQYF. CDR3 coding DNA: TGTGCCAGCACTATGACAGGGCGCCAAGAGACCCAGTACTTC.

There are many counts of this clonotype. The chain links TRBV20-1 to TRBJ1-3; the match to TRBD1 covers 12 bases. The trim removed 4 bases at V and 2 bases at J, leaving 12 bases unmatched. The CDR3 consists of 18 residues. Looked up from germline, CDR1 is DFQATT and CDR2 is SNEGSKA (reference sequence). The CDR3 DNA is TGCAGTGCTAATTCCGGGACAGGGGGCGGATGGGCTGGAAACACCATATATTTT. Translation gives CSANSGTGGGWAGNTIYF.

This clonotype was found many times. The chain is built from TRBV19 and TRBJ1-5; D unresolved. This CDR3 has 15 residues. The germline CDR1 and CDR2 sequences are LNHDA and SQIVND (reference sequence). Trimming shortened V by 3 bases and J by 2 bases, and 11 bases separated the two germline ends. CDR3 sequence reads: CASSILHTGNQPQHF. DNA for the CDR3: TGTGCCAGTAGTATCCTTCACACGGGCAATCAGCCCCAGCATTTT.

This clonotype turned up a few times. DNA of the CDR3: TGTGCCAGCAGTTTGAGCGCCAACCCGGTGGACAATGAGCAGTTCTTC. Amino acid sequence: CASSLSANPVDNEQFF. This chain connects TRBV28 to TRBJ2-1; no definite D call. Germline loops: CDR1 MDHEN, CDR2 SYDVKM. This CDR3 is 16 amino acids long. Trimming took 3 bases from V and 5 from J, leaving 17 bases between them.

This clonotype was seen many times. The V call is TRBV5-1, the J call TRBJ1-1; tentative D call: TRBD1 (6 bases). The germline gives CDR1 SGHRS, CDR2 YFSETQ. V was cut by 4 bases and J by 0 bases, with 16 bases left in between. The length of the CDR3 is 16 residues. The CDR3 DNA is TGCGCCAGCAGCCCGACCGGACAGAACCTGAACACTGAAGCTTTCTTT. Translation gives CASSPTGQNLNTEAFF.

As regards this clonotype: Just one base apart from a much larger clone, this may be a read error. The missing conserved phenylalanine or tryptophan at the end of this CDR3 makes a read error likely. V is TRBV20-1 and J is TRBJ2-7; weak D call: TRBD1 (5 bases). The ends were cut back, 3 bases at V and 3 bases at J, with 15 bases in the middle. Germline V lookup: CDR1 DFQATT, CDR2 SNEGSKA (reference sequence). The CDR3 is 14 residues long. The CDR3 loop reads CSASRARVSYEQYL. In DNA, the CDR3 is TGCAGTGCTAGTAGGGCCAGGGTAAGCTACGAGCAGTACCTC.

This clonotype was seen a handful of times. V gene TRBV19 combines with J gene TRBJ2-1, with 12 bases aligning to TRBD2. Per the germline V gene, CDR1 is LNHDA and CDR2 is SQIVND (reference sequence). J lost 7 bases, V lost 3 bases, and 4 bases had no gene match. The CDR3 is made up of 15 amino acids. The CDR3 loop is CASSIGLAGSNEQFF. The CDR3 DNA is TGTGCCAGTAGTATCGGACTAGCGGGATCTAATGAGCAGTTCTTC.

The chain carries TRBV11-1 and TRBJ2-4; D may be TRBD1 or TRBD2 (5 bases each). Germline V gene data show CDR1 as SGHAT and CDR2 as FQDESV (reference sequence). This CDR3 has 14 amino acids. V lost 3 bases to trimming and J lost 5 bases, with 11 bases between them. Written as DNA, the CDR3 is TGTGCCAGCAGCTTGGATCCGGGACAAAACATTCAGTACTTC. Amino acids: CASSLDPGQNIQYF.

In its sample, this clonotype was seen many times. The chain combines TRBV2 with TRBJ2-3; possibly TRBD2 for D (5 bases). Trimming removed 10 bases from V and 2 bases from J, with 10 bases in between. The CDR3 is 12 residues long. Germline assignment: CDR1 SNHLY and CDR2 FYNNEI. This CDR3 reads CAKRDPTDTQYF. The DNA for the CDR3 is TGTGCCAAACGGGATCCCACAGATACGCAGTATTTT.

This clonotype has ten or more counts. The chain joins TRBV5-1 to TRBJ2-3; D unclear. The ends were cut back, 1 base at V and 2 bases at J, with 11 bases in the middle. The CDR3 extends over 15 amino acids. CDR1 SGHRS and CDR2 YFSETQ come from the germline V gene. The CDR3 DNA follows: TGCGCCAGCAGCTTGTCAGTCAGTACCACAGATACGCAGTATTTT. Its translation is CASSLSVSTTDTQYF.

This clonotype was detected many times. This rearrangement joins TRBV12-3 or TRBV12-4 to TRBJ1-6, with TRBD1 matching over 10 bases. The CDR3 covers 15 residues. V lost 6 bases to trimming and J lost 6 bases; unmatched junction nucleotides: 5. The CDR3, as DNA: TGTGCCAGCAGGGGAAGGACAGGGGGTAATTCACCCCTCCACTTT. It specifies CASRGRTGGNSPLHF.